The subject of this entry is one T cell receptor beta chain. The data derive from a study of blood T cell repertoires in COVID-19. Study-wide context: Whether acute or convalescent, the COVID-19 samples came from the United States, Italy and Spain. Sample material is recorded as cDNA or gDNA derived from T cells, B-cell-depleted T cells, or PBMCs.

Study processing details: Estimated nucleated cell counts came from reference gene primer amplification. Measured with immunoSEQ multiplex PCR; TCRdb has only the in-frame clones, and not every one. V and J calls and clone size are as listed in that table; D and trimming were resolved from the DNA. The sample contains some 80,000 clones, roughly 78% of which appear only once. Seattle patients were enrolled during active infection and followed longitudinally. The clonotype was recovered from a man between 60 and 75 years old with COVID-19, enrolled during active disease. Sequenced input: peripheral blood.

CDR3 nucleotide sequence: TGTGCCAGCAGCAACAGGGTAGGCTCCTATAATTCACCCCTCCACTTT. Translated: CASSNRVGSYNSPLHF. V is TRBV21-1 and J is TRBJ1-6; the table names TRBD1, a call not compared with the DNA. TRBV21-1 is noted as a pseudogene. The CDR3 consists of 16 residues.